The 14 T cell receptor beta chains below come from one sample, sequenced in a study of neurological immune-mediated disorders. TCRdb processed the 5' RACE reads anew with MiXCR; each CDR3 protein has one entry. The data show more than 45,000 distinct CDR3 sequences, roughly 3.5% seen once. The sequenced material came from PBMCs. These receptors all stem from a young man with multiple sclerosis.

This clonotype was seen at least ten times. V and J are TRBV20-1 and TRBJ2-5; possibly TRBD1 for D (7 bases). Germline CDR1 reads DFQATT; CDR2 reads SNEGSKA (reference sequence). V lost 4 bases to trimming and J lost 4 bases, with 19 bases between them. The CDR3 totals 15 residues. CDR3 sequence: CSAIPYGGGRETQYF. DNA for the CDR3: TGCAGTGCTATCCCCTATGGAGGGGGCCGAGAGACCCAGTACTTC.

To note about this clonotype: At one boundary the junction diverges from the germline segment, which might be a read error. The chain is built from TRBV6-5 and TRBJ1-5; D uncertain. There are 14 residues in the CDR3. Per the germline V gene, CDR1 is MNHEY and CDR2 is SVGAGI. CDR3 DNA: TGTGCCAGCAGTTACTCAGGGATAGGTCAGCCCCAGAATTTT. Amino acid sequence: CASSYSGIGQPQNF.

In its sample, this clonotype was seen many times. V and J are TRBV27 and TRBJ1-1, with no clear D. The germline CDR1 and CDR2 sequences are MNHEY and SMNVEV (reference sequence). V lost 3 bases to trimming and J lost 5 bases, with 10 bases between them. This CDR3 spans 13 amino acids. CDR3 nucleotide sequence: TGTGCCAGCAGTTTGAGGGCTGGTACTGAAGCTTTCTTT. Translated: CASSLRAGTEAFF.

Comment on this clonotype: With a much larger clone just one base away, this may be a read error. J is TRBJ1-1 and V is TRBV2; no definite D call. V lost 6 bases and J lost 3, with 11 bases in between. From germline, CDR1 is SNHLY and CDR2 FYNNEI. The CDR3 is 13 amino acids. CDR3 DNA: TGTGCCAGCAGGGGAAAGGGTGACACTGAAGCTTTCTTT. Residues: CASRGKGDTEAFF.

This clonotype was seen more than once but under ten times. The chain employs TRBV12-3 or TRBV12-4 and TRBJ1-3; weak D call: TRBD1 (5 bases). V shed 3 bases and J shed 0 bases, with 12 bases lying between them. The CDR3 runs 16 residues. The CDR3 region is CASSFQPGTSGNTIYF. CDR3 coding DNA: TGTGCCAGCAGTTTCCAGCCTGGGACCTCTGGAAACACCATATATTTT.

This clonotype was seen many times. The gene calls are TRBV12-3 or TRBV12-4 and TRBJ1-1; D is undetermined. Trimming removed 5 bases at V and 3 bases at J, with 7 bases between. CDR3 length: 12 residues. The CDR3 DNA follows: TGTGCCAGCAGTAGAGGGTACACTGAAGCTTTCTTT. It encodes CASSRGYTEAFF.

This clonotype was recorded at least ten times. The V call is TRBV7-2, the J call TRBJ1-2, with TRBD1 as a possible D gene (6 bases). Germline loops: CDR1 SGHTA, CDR2 FQGNSA. The V end lost 2 bases, the J end lost 0 bases, and 13 bases lay between the germline ends. This CDR3 region has 16 residues. The CDR3 region is CASSLQGTRSNYGYTF. Here the CDR3 DNA reads TGTGCCAGCAGCTTACAGGGGACACGTTCTAACTATGGCTACACCTTC.

This clonotype was detected ten times or more. CDR3 sequence: CASSLAGGSGNTIYF. The CDR3 DNA reads as TGCGCCAGCAGCTTGGCCGGAGGCTCCGGAAACACCATATATTTT. The chain uses TRBV5-1 and TRBJ1-3; D is uncertain. CDR1 is SGHRS, CDR2 YFSETQ, per germline. V lost 0 bases and J 4 bases, leaving 11 bases between the germline ends. This CDR3 is 15 amino acids long.

This clonotype was seen many times. The chain carries TRBV20-1 and TRBJ2-6; no reliable D call. CDR3 length: 14 residues. In germline, CDR1 is DFQATT, CDR2 SNEGSKA (reference sequence). V lost 0 bases, J lost 0 bases, and 3 bases lay in between. The chain's CDR3 is CSARENSGANVLTF. In DNA, the CDR3 is TGCAGTGCTAGAGAAAACTCTGGGGCCAACGTCCTGACTTTC.

In its sample, this clonotype was seen many times. The gene calls are TRBV29-1 and TRBJ2-7, with a weak D call TRBD2 (6 bases). Trimming took off 2 bases at V and 0 bases at J, with 14 bases between the two ends. The CDR3 covers 15 residues. CDR1 and CDR2 (germline): SQVTM, ANQGSEA. The CDR3 nucleotides are TGCAGCGTTGAAAATAGCGGCCAGACCTCCTACGAGCAGTACTTC. It codes for CSVENSGQTSYEQYF.

This clonotype has a handful of counts. The CDR3 DNA reads TGCAGTGCTAGAGATCTGCCGCAGCGGGGGACCTCCTACGAGCAGTACTTC. Amino acids: CSARDLPQRGTSYEQYF. The rearrangement uses TRBV20-1 and TRBJ2-7, with 8 bases that match TRBD2. V shed 0 bases and J 0 bases; nucleotides not matched to a gene: 10. The V gene's germline CDR1 is DFQATT and CDR2 SNEGSKA (reference sequence). This CDR3 spans 17 amino acids.

This clonotype was counted many times. The chain joins TRBV6-5 to TRBJ2-1; 10 nucleotides match TRBD1. This CDR3 is built from 16 residues. The junction had 10 bases not matched to a gene; V was cut back by 6 bases and J by 5 bases. Germline values: CDR1 MNHEY, CDR2 SVGAGI. CDR3 loop: CASSTVPGQGNNEQFF. DNA for the CDR3: TGTGCCAGCAGCACCGTACCGGGACAGGGGAACAATGAGCAGTTCTTC.

As regards this clonotype: Since a much larger clone is just one base distant, this may be a read error. The chain links TRBV18 to TRBJ2-1, with 8 bases fitting TRBD1. CDR1 is KGHSH, CDR2 LQKENI, per germline. This CDR3 has 16 residues. The DNA of the CDR3 is TGTGCCAACTCACCACTCCCGGGACAGGCCGTCAATGAGCAGTTCTTC. Translation gives CANSPLPGQAVNEQFF.

This clonotype came up many times. The chain recombines TRBV14 with TRBJ2-7, with D unresolved. Trimming removed 1 base from V and 3 bases from J, with 13 bases in between. This CDR3 region has 15 residues. Germline CDR1 reads SGHDN; CDR2 reads FVKESK. In DNA form, the CDR3 reads TGTGCCAGCAGCCAAGCTCGGCGGCAAATCTACGAGCAGTACTTC. Its protein is CASSQARRQIYEQYF. Variable domain in full (rest from reference TRBV14 and TRBJ2-7): EAGVTQFPSHSVIEKGQTVTLRCDPISGHDNLYWYRRVMGKEIKFLLHFVKESKQDESGMPNNRFLAERTGGTYSTLKVQPAELEDSGVYFCASSQARRQIYEQYFGPGTRLTVT.